This T cell receptor (beta chain) was found in a study of Ad26.COV2.S vaccination and SARS-CoV-2 variants. Study-level points and caveats: In TCR breadth and depth analyses, total T cell responses may have been underestimated.

The CDR3 is 15 residues long. CDR1 is SGHDT, CDR2 YYEEEE, per germline. V was shortened by 4 bases and J by 4 bases, with 18 bases between the two germline ends. Sequenced by immunoSEQ multiplex PCR; TCRdb stores in-frame clones only, minus some. Of more than 300,000 clones in the sample, 88% are singletons; the top ten hold 6.4%. Treatment defined: about 20 received Ad26.COV2.S at low or high dose, single or two shots; 5 received placebo; per-sample allocation not given. Sample collection was performed on day 63 after the first vaccine or placebo injection. The individual, an adult aged 18-55 years, was a donor in Boston. Vaccination used an Ad26 vector expressing Wuhan-strain SARS-CoV-2 spike. This clone was seen more than once but under ten times. Its specificity is unknown.

The source material was peripheral blood, sampled in a trial of Ad26.COV2.S vaccine versus placebo. The chain employs TRBV5-6 and TRBJ2-7; the D is unclear. The clonotype comes from a person aged 18 to 65 who received the Ad26.COV2.S COVID-19 vaccine or a placebo. The CDR3 coding sequence is TGTGCCAGCAGCCCCTTGGGTCCGAAAAAGTACGAGCAGTACTTC. It translates to CASSPLGPKKYEQYF.